The 26 T cell receptor beta chains reported below all come from one sample, sequenced in a study of graft-versus-host responses after intestinal transplantation. Data came from immunoSEQ multiplex PCR; TCRdb stores just in-frame clones and leaves some out. This sample has approximately 21,000 clones, with approximately 60% found just once. The sample here was alloreactive CD4+ T cells from a mixed lymphocyte reaction culture, taken before intestinal transplant. Sample subset: CFSE-low proliferating T cells sorted from roughly 6-day pre-transplant mixed lymphocyte reaction (GvH or HvG direction). Receptors were obtained from a human patient who received an intestinal transplant.

This clone was detected a few times. This chain joins TRBV29-1 and TRBJ1-4; no definite D call. CDR1 SQVTM and CDR2 ANQGSEA come from the germline V gene. V dropped 7 bases and J dropped 4 bases, with 16 bases sitting between them. CDR3 length: 14 residues. The CDR3 sequence: CSANNSPLNEKLFF. CDR3 in DNA: TGCAGCGCCAATAATTCCCCACTTAATGAAAAACTGTTTTTT.

The rearrangement links TRBV30 to TRBJ2-1; D is unclear. This CDR3 is built from 11 residues. CDR1 and CDR2 (germline): GTSNPN, SVGIG (reference sequence). V shed 4 bases and J shed 7 bases, with 8 bases lying between them. In DNA form, the CDR3 reads TGTGCCTGGAACGCGATAAATGAGCAGTTCTTC. Protein: CAWNAINEQFF. The full variable domain, rest sourced from reference TRBV30 and TRBJ2-1, is SQTIHQWPATLVQPVGSPLSLECTVEGTSNPNLYWYRQAAGRGLQLLFYSVGIGQISSEVPQNLSASRPQDRQFILSSKKLLLSDSGFYLCAWNAINEQFFGPGTRLTVL.

The chain is built from TRBV29-1 and TRBJ1-1; TRBD1 is a possible D gene (5 bases). V dropped 1 base and J dropped 5 bases, with 11 bases sitting between them. Germline V gives CDR1 SQVTM, CDR2 ANQGSEA. This CDR3 region has 13 residues. The CDR3 sequence: CSVEGGGGTEAFF. The CDR3 region has the DNA TGCAGCGTTGAAGGGGGGGGAGGTACTGAAGCTTTCTTT.

J is TRBJ1-2 and V is TRBV9, with D perhaps matching TRBD1 (6 bases). CDR1 and CDR2 (germline): SGDLS, YYNGEE. Trimming stripped 4 bases from V and 5 bases from J, with 18 bases between. The CDR3 extends over 15 amino acids. This CDR3 reads CASSSRDTLDYGYTF. Here the CDR3 DNA reads TGTGCCAGCAGCTCCCGGGACACCCTAGATTATGGCTACACCTTC.

The chain uses TRBV7-9 and TRBJ2-3; 8 nucleotides match TRBD1. The trim removed 4 bases at V and 4 bases at J, leaving 4 bases unmatched. Per the germline V gene, CDR1 is SEHNR and CDR2 is FQNEAQ (reference sequence). The CDR3 totals 14 residues. CDR3 bases: TGTGCCAGCAGCTCCCCACAGGGGGCAGATACGCAGTATTTT. It encodes CASSSPQGADTQYF.

As regards this clone: The same CDR3 can be traced to other DNA sequences in this sample. This chain connects TRBV29-1 to TRBJ2-7; TRBD1 matches 9 bases. Germline V CDR1 and CDR2: SQVTM, ANQGSEA. J gave up 3 bases and V 4 bases, and 4 bases lay outside the gene matches. This CDR3 comprises 13 residues. In DNA, the CDR3 is TGCAGCGTTGTAGGACAGGGGCTCTACGAGCAGTACTTC. This translates into CSVVGQGLYEQYF.

The chain joins TRBV5-5 to TRBJ1-2; TRBD1 is a possible D gene (5 bases). Trimming shortened V by 2 bases and J by 5 bases, and 10 bases separated the two germline ends. The length of the CDR3 is 13 residues. CDR1 SGHKS and CDR2 YYEKEE come from the germline V gene (reference sequence). The CDR3, as DNA: TGTGCCAGCAGCTTCTCTGGGACTTATGGCTACACCTTC. This codes for CASSFSGTYGYTF.

This clone has a handful of counts. The chain is built from TRBV6-5 and TRBJ1-3; D uncertain. Deletions cut 5 bases from V and 1 base from J, with 12 bases between. This CDR3 has 15 residues. Germline V gives CDR1 MNHEY, CDR2 SVGAGI. Here the CDR3 reads CASSTRVQSGNTIYF. CDR3 DNA: TGTGCCAGCAGTACTCGGGTTCAGTCTGGAAACACCATATATTTT.

The J gene is TRBJ2-5, the V gene TRBV7-2; D uncertain. CDR3 length: 15 residues. Germline V CDR1 and CDR2: SGHTA, FQGNSA. The V end lost 1 base, the J end lost 5 bases, and 14 bases lay between the germline ends. DNA for the CDR3: TGTGCCAGCAGCTTAGGCTCTCCACGGTGGGAGACCCAGTACTTC. It yields the protein CASSLGSPRWETQYF.

This sequence joins TRBV29-1 and TRBJ2-1; TRBD2 aligns across 14 bases. The ends lost 7 bases at V and 4 bases at J; junction bases unmatched: 12. CDR1 SQVTM and CDR2 ANQGSEA come from the germline V gene. This CDR3 comprises 17 residues. The CDR3 DNA reads as TGCAGCGCCCATGGACTAGCGGGAGGAGGTGGGTACAATGAGCAGTTCTTC. This translates into CSAHGLAGGGGYNEQFF.

This chain links TRBV7-2 with TRBJ1-2, with 7 bases fitting TRBD1. Trimming removed 3 bases from V and 5 bases from J; junction bases left unmatched: 6. There are 14 residues in the CDR3. CDR1 SGHTA and CDR2 FQGNSA come from the germline V gene. The CDR3 region has the DNA TGTGCCAGCAGCTTGGAGGGGGCGGGTTATGGCTACACCTTC. This codes for CASSLEGAGYGYTF. Full variable domain (rest looked up from reference TRBV7-2 and TRBJ1-2): GAGVSQSPSNKVTEKGKDVELRCDPISGHTALYWYRQSLGQGLEFLIYFQGNSAPDKSGLPSDRFSAERTGGSVSTLTIQRTQQEDSAVYLCASSLEGAGYGYTFGSGTRLTVV.

This chain joins TRBV19 and TRBJ1-2, with a possible D match to TRBD1 (5 bases). The CDR3 contains 14 residues. V lost 6 bases and J 2 bases, leaving 13 bases between the germline ends. Germline CDR1 reads LNHDA; CDR2 reads SQIVND (reference sequence). CDR3 sequence: CASSPIRVNYGYTF. The CDR3 DNA sequence: TGTGCCAGTAGCCCTATCAGGGTGAACTATGGCTACACCTTC. Supplemented by reference TRBV19 and TRBJ1-2, the full variable domain reads DGGITQSPKYLFRKEGQNVTLSCEQNLNHDAMYWYRQDPGQGLRLIYYSQIVNDFQKGDIAEGYSVSREKKESFPLTVTSAQKNPTAFYLCASSPIRVNYGYTFGSGTRLTVV.

A few counts support this clone. The CDR3 reads CASSPASTVGVPGAFF. The CDR3 DNA sequence: TGTGCCAGCAGCCCCGCCTCGACAGTAGGGGTTCCGGGAGCTTTCTTT. This chain connects TRBV7-2 to TRBJ1-1, with a weak D call TRBD1 (5 bases). The CDR3 is made up of 16 amino acids. CDR1 is SGHTA and CDR2 is FQGNSA in the germline V gene. V gave up 5 bases and J gave up 10 bases, with 26 bases separating them.

This clone was counted a single time. Written as DNA, the CDR3 is TGTGCCAGCAGTTTTGCAGGGGAGAGAAGCAATCAGCCCCAGCATTTT. This sequence encodes CASSFAGERSNQPQHF. This rearrangement joins TRBV28 to TRBJ1-5, with TRBD1 as a possible D gene (6 bases). This CDR3 contains 16 residues. Trimming removed 3 bases at V and 1 base at J, with 13 bases between. The germline V gene encodes CDR1 MDHEN and CDR2 SYDVKM.

The rearrangement uses TRBV14 and TRBJ2-2; D might be TRBD1 (5 bases). The length of the CDR3 is 16 residues. Trimming removed 4 bases at V and 0 bases at J, with 12 bases between. The germline CDR1 and CDR2 sequences are SGHDN and FVKESK. The DNA of the CDR3 is TGTGCCAGCAGCCTTATCAGGGCCGCGAACACCGGGGAGCTGTTTTTT. Its protein product is CASSLIRAANTGELFF.

This chain uses TRBV10-1 with TRBJ2-7; 8 nucleotides match TRBD2. The CDR3 contains 15 residues. CDR1 WNHNN and CDR2 SYGVQD come from the germline V gene (reference sequence). The V segment lost 4 bases and the J segment 2 bases; nucleotides outside the gene matches: 7. CDR3 region: CASSVGLEVTYEQYF. In DNA, the CDR3 is TGCGCCAGCAGTGTGGGACTAGAGGTAACCTACGAGCAGTACTTC.

The chain employs TRBV6-5 and TRBJ1-1; TRBD1 agrees at 8 bases. J lost 5 bases, V lost 5 bases, and 7 bases had no gene match. CDR1 and CDR2 from the germline V gene are MNHEY and SVGAGI. The CDR3 extends over 14 amino acids. The CDR3 nucleotides read TGTGCCAGCAGTGCCCACAGGGGGGGTACTGAAGCTTTCTTT. Translation gives CASSAHRGGTEAFF.

CDR3 coding DNA: TGCGCCAGCAGCCAGTGGAGCAGGGCAGGCAGGAGTGGCAGGAGTGAAGCTTTCTTT. Translated, it gives CASSQWSRAGRSGRSEAFF. This chain uses TRBV4-1 with TRBJ1-1, with TRBD1 as a possible D gene (5 bases). V dropped 3 bases and J dropped 7 bases, with 30 bases sitting between them. CDR1 and CDR2 (germline): MGHRA, YSYEKL. The CDR3 runs 19 residues.

V is TRBV6-1 and J is TRBJ1-1; D is undetermined. The CDR3 extends over 14 amino acids. V lost 6 bases to trimming and J lost 1 base, with 12 bases between them. CDR1 and CDR2 (germline): MNHNS, SASEGT. CDR3 DNA sequence: TGTGCCAGCAGCTCGAACGGGTGGAACACTGAAGCTTTCTTT. Amino acid sequence: CASSSNGWNTEAFF.

This chain connects TRBV18 to TRBJ1-2; 7 nucleotides align to TRBD1. V shed 8 bases, J shed 4 bases, and the junction held 7 bases outside the gene matches. Germline CDR1 reads KGHSH; CDR2 reads LQKENI. The CDR3 sequence is 13 residues long. This CDR3 is CASQRQGGYGYTF. CDR3 in DNA: TGTGCCAGCCAGCGACAGGGCGGCTATGGCTACACCTTC. Full variable domain (missing parts from reference TRBV18 and TRBJ1-2): NAGVMQNPRHLVRRRGQEARLRCSPMKGHSHVYWYRQLPEEGLKFMVYLQKENIIDESGMPKERFSAEFPKEGPSILRIQQVVRGDSAAYFCASQRQGGYGYTFGSGTRLTVV.

The rearrangement joins TRBV6-6 to TRBJ1-2; the match to TRBD1 covers 8 bases. Germline V lookup: CDR1 MNHNY, CDR2 SVGAGI (reference sequence). J was trimmed by 4 bases and V by 5 bases; bases with no gene match: 6. CDR3 length equals 14 residues. The CDR3 loop is CASSHRDRLYGYTF. CDR3 nucleotides: TGTGCCAGCAGTCACCGGGACAGGCTCTATGGCTACACCTTC.

The J gene is TRBJ1-1, the V gene TRBV28; possible D gene TRBD1, 6 bases. In germline, CDR1 is MDHEN, CDR2 SYDVKM. The germline V and J ends were trimmed by 2 bases and 4 bases, with 11 bases remaining between them. CDR3 length: 14 amino acids. CDR3 DNA: TGTGCCAGCAGTTTAACAGGGCCACCCACTGAAGCTTTCTTT. Translating gives CASSLTGPPTEAFF.

The V call is TRBV6-5, the J call TRBJ2-7; 10 bases align to TRBD1. The CDR3 has 13 amino acids. Germline CDR1 reads MNHEY; CDR2 reads SVGAGI. The V gene end was trimmed by 4 bases and the J gene end by 4 bases; junction bases not matched to a gene: 1. CDR3 DNA sequence: TGTGCCAGCAGTTGGGACAGGGGTTACGAGCAGTACTTC. Encoded protein: CASSWDRGYEQYF.

The chain joins TRBV2 to TRBJ1-6; D may be TRBD1 (6 bases). This CDR3 has 18 amino acids. V lost 1 base and J 4 bases, leaving 17 bases between the germline ends. Germline V gene lookup returns CDR1 SNHLY and CDR2 FYNNEI. CDR3 sequence (DNA): TGTGCCAGCAGTGAAGTCACAGGGAAAAGTGGGTATAATTCACCCCTCCACTTT. This gives the protein CASSEVTGKSGYNSPLHF.

CDR3 nucleotide sequence: TGTGCCAGCAGTGGACAGGGGGCGTTAGGTGAAAAACTGTTTTTT. It is translated as CASSGQGALGEKLFF. The chain links TRBV2 to TRBJ1-4, with 10 bases identical to TRBD1. The V gene's germline CDR1 is SNHLY and CDR2 FYNNEI. The V and J ends lost 4 bases and 7 bases, in that order; junction bases with no gene match: 6. The CDR3 length is 15 residues.

The V gene is TRBV6-1, the J gene TRBJ2-1, with 8 bases matching TRBD2. The CDR3 runs to 13 residues. The V and J ends lost 7 bases and 8 bases, in that order; junction bases with no gene match: 7. Germline lookup yields CDR1 MNHNS and CDR2 SASEGT. The CDR3 DNA follows: TGTGCCAGCATACGGGGGGGGGTCTATGAGCAGTTCTTC. Translated: CASIRGGVYEQFF.